The 5 T cell receptor beta chains below were found in one sample sequenced in a study of identifying expanded T cells in peripheral blood. TCRdb keeps only in-frame clones here, not all; method: immunoSEQ multiplex PCR. The sample holds approximately 120,000 clones; 88% are singletons and the top ten take under 9%. Sequenced input: blood. The source of these receptors is a person aged 18 to 70 in good health.

This clone came up once. J is TRBJ2-5 and V is TRBV5-1, with no clear D. The CDR3 covers 13 residues. Germline V gene data show CDR1 as SGHRS and CDR2 as YFSETQ. Trimming took 2 bases from V and 3 from J, leaving 8 bases between them. The CDR3 coding sequence is TGCGCCAGCAGCTTCTCCGGAGAAGAGACCCAGTACTTC. This translates into CASSFSGEETQYF.

The V call is TRBV18, the J call TRBJ2-6, with D unresolved. Per germline, CDR1 KGHSH and CDR2 LQKENI. V shed 3 bases and J shed 2 bases, with 8 bases lying between them. The CDR3 spans 15 residues. CDR3 sequence reads: CASSPGSPGANVLTF. As DNA, the CDR3 is TGTGCCAGCTCACCCGGGTCTCCTGGGGCCAACGTCCTGACTTTC.

This chain uses TRBV6-5 with TRBJ1-6; no definite D call. Germline assignment: CDR1 MNHEY and CDR2 SVGAGI. The CDR3 is 16 amino acids. V was shortened by 0 bases and J by 5 bases, with 11 bases between the two germline ends. The chain's CDR3 is CASSYSTVVDNSPLHF. As DNA, the CDR3 is TGTGCCAGCAGTTACTCGACGGTTGTGGATAATTCACCCCTCCACTTT.

The genes are TRBV5-1 and TRBJ2-5; D remains ambiguous. The CDR3 sequence is 14 residues long. Germline CDR1 SGHRS, CDR2 YFSETQ. Trimming shortened V by 5 bases and J by 1 base, and 12 bases separated the two germline ends. The CDR3 loop reads CASRWVSIQETQYF. The CDR3, as DNA: TGCGCCAGCAGGTGGGTGTCTATCCAAGAGACCCAGTACTTC.

This clone was counted a single time. The chain is built from TRBV29-1 and TRBJ2-3; 7 nucleotides line up with TRBD2. The CDR3 has 15 residues. The ends lost 3 bases at V and 2 bases at J; junction bases unmatched: 8. Germline V gene lookup returns CDR1 SQVTM and CDR2 ANQGSEA. CDR3 DNA: TGCAGCGTTGAGGGCGGGGGTCAGGTCACAGATACGCAGTATTTT. It is translated as CSVEGGGQVTDTQYF.